A selection of T cell receptor beta chains follows, all from one sample in a study of blood T cell repertoires in COVID-19. TCRdb's copy holds only in-frame clones and misses some; the assay was immunoSEQ multiplex PCR. The table includes 70,000 to 95,000 clones, about 90% detected once. The sample taken for sequencing was peripheral blood. These receptors originate from a man in his forties or fifties with COVID-19, enrolled during active disease. Each CDR3 is given with its conserved first and last residue. D genes are given only for firm matches. Size is omitted from some rows. Given values are once, few, many or a class for expanded clones.

TRBD1,15,TRBJ1-5,TRBV20-1,.,CSASSGGYSNQPQHF,TGCAGTGCTAGTTCAGGGGGCTATAGCAATCAGCCCCAGCATTTT
TRBD1,13,TRBJ1-2,TRBV12-3/TRBV12-4,.,CASSRGQGAGYTF,TGTGCCAGCAGTAGAGGACAGGGGGCAGGCTACACCTTC
.,17,TRBJ1-5,TRBV9,.,CASSLATATIPNQPQHF,TGTGCCAGCAGCCTAGCCACAGCCACCATACCCAATCAGCCCCAGCATTTT
.,16,TRBJ1-3,TRBV7-9,.,CASSSATEGAGNTIYF,TGTGCCAGCAGCTCAGCGACCGAGGGGGCTGGAAACACCATATATTTT
.,15,TRBJ1-1,TRBV5-6,.,CASSLEGGLNTEAFF,TGTGCCAGCAGCTTGGAGGGGGGGCTCAACACTGAAGCTTTCTTT
.,13,TRBJ1-1,TRBV14,.,CASSQPGGGEAFF,TGTGCCAGCAGCCAACCCGGGGGTGGTGAAGCTTTCTTT
TRBD1,13,TRBJ1-6,TRBV6-5,.,CASSHDRGSPLHF,TGTGCCAGCAGTCACGACAGGGGTTCACCCCTCCACTTT
TRBD1,15,TRBJ2-1,TRBV5-1,.,CASSWSQGAYNEQFF,TGCGCCAGCAGTTGGTCGCAGGGGGCCTACAATGAGCAGTTCTTC
.,13,TRBJ1-2,TRBV19,once,CASSTERGFGYTF,TGTGCCAGTAGTACGGAGAGAGGGTTTGGCTACACCTTC
TRBD1,15,TRBJ2-7,TRBV5-5,.,CASSLAPQGTYEQYF,TGTGCCAGCAGCTTGGCCCCACAGGGGACCTACGAGCAGTACTTC
.,19,TRBJ2-6,TRBV19,.,CASTTTRQGRGSGANVLTF,TGTGCCAGTACCACGACAAGACAGGGGAGGGGGTCTGGGGCCAACGTCCTGACTTTC
.,12,TRBJ1-2,TRBV28,.,CASTRTLGGYTF,TGTGCCAGCACAAGGACTTTGGGGGGCTACACCTTC
.,14,TRBJ1-6,TRBV7-6,.,CASREQGFSSPLHF,TGTGCCAGCAGAGAACAGGGTTTTAGTTCACCCCTCCACTTT
TRBD1,15,TRBJ1-6,TRBV9,.,CASSPRTGNNSPLHF,TGTGCCAGCAGCCCCAGGACAGGGAATAATTCACCCCTCCACTTT
.,14,TRBJ2-7,TRBV20-1,.,CSASLYSSFYEQYF,TGCAGTGCTAGTCTATATAGCTCCTTCTACGAGCAGTACTTC
.,13,TRBJ2-3,TRBV27,.,CASSFLRTDTQYF,TGTGCCAGCAGTTTCCTCCGCACAGATACGCAGTATTTT
TRBD2,16,TRBJ2-5,TRBV7-6,.,CASSLELAALTETQYF,TGTGCCAGCAGCTTAGAACTAGCGGCACTCACAGAGACCCAGTACTTC